These 24 T cell receptor beta chains share one sample of origin, sequenced in a study of T cells in Graves' hyperthyroidism and ophthalmopathy. Researchers took RNA transcripts and amplified the TCR beta CDR3 regions from them. A first-round RT-PCR of the TCR CDR3 used the HTBI primer set. TCRdb recomputed calls from the multiplex PCR reads with MiXCR, one row per CDR3 protein. The table lists around 580,000 distinct CDR3 sequences, over 15% of them singletons. Sequenced: blood. Receptor source: a young woman with Graves' hyperthyroidism.

The CDR3 region is CASSGRSSYNSPLHF. For the CDR3, the DNA is TGTGCCAGCAGTGGACGGAGCTCCTATAATTCACCCCTCCACTTT. The genes are TRBV2 and TRBJ1-6; D is unclear. Germline V gives CDR1 SNHLY, CDR2 FYNNEI. V was pared by 4 bases and J by 0 bases, with 7 bases between. The CDR3 length is 15 residues. Supplemented by reference TRBV2 and TRBJ1-6, the full variable domain reads EPEVTQTPSHQVTQMGQEVILRCVPISNHLYFYWYRQILGQKVEFLVSFYNNEISEKSEIFDDQFSVERPDGSNFTLKIRSTKLEDSAMYFCASSGRSSYNSPLHFGNGTRLTVT.

This chain uses TRBV19 with TRBJ1-5; D may be TRBD1 (6 bases). This CDR3 spans 15 amino acids. V lost 7 bases, J lost 1 base, and 14 bases lay in between. Germline CDR1 reads LNHDA; CDR2 reads SQIVND (reference sequence). The CDR3 here is CASIFSQGSNQPQHF. The CDR3 DNA is TGTGCCAGTATCTTCTCACAGGGAAGCAATCAGCCCCAGCATTTT.

This clonotype has only a few counts. This chain joins TRBV13 and TRBJ2-6; a possible D gene is TRBD2 (6 bases). This CDR3 is built from 18 residues. Germline V gene sequence: CDR1 PRHDT, CDR2 FYEKMQ (reference sequence). Trimming took 3 bases from V and 0 from J, leaving 15 bases between them. The CDR3: CASSFFEAGISGANVLTF. CDR3 nucleotide sequence: TGTGCCAGCAGCTTCTTCGAGGCGGGGATCTCTGGGGCCAACGTCCTGACTTTC.

At least ten counts were recorded for this clonotype. The rearrangement links TRBV2 to TRBJ1-1, with 7 bases lining up with TRBD1. Trimming at V came to 6 bases and at J to 3 bases, leaving 16 bases not matched to a gene. CDR1 is SNHLY, CDR2 FYNNEI, per germline. This CDR3 comprises 17 residues. CDR3 coding DNA: TGTGCCAGCAGGTTCGACAGGGACGGCGCAAGGGACACTGAAGCTTTCTTT. Amino acids: CASRFDRDGARDTEAFF.

A remark on this clonotype: Possible read error: a much larger clone is one base away. The V gene is TRBV11-2, the J gene TRBJ2-7; 7 positions match TRBD2. Germline V CDR1 and CDR2: SGHAT, FQNNGV. The V segment lost 0 bases and the J segment 0 bases; nucleotides outside the gene matches: 2. This CDR3 contains 15 residues. As DNA, the CDR3 is TGTGCCAGCAGCTTAGAGCGGGGGTACTCCTACGAGCAGTACTTC. Its translation: CASSLERGYSYEQYF.

This clonotype came up a few times. The chain links TRBV4-1 to TRBJ1-6, with 7 bases identical to TRBD1. In germline, CDR1 is MGHRA, CDR2 YSYEKL. CDR3 length: 16 amino acids. Trimming at V came to 1 base and at J to 6 bases, leaving 6 bases not matched to a gene. In DNA, the CDR3 is TGCGCCAGCAGCCAAGGACAGGGTTCGGCTAATTCACCCCTCCACTTT. This encodes CASSQGQGSANSPLHF.

The chain couples TRBV6-1 to TRBJ2-7, with 12 bases aligning to TRBD1. CDR1 and CDR2 from the germline V gene are MNHNS and SASEGT. The CDR3 has 15 amino acids. V lost 3 bases to trimming and J lost 5 bases; unmatched junction nucleotides: 5. The CDR3 nucleotides read TGTGCCAGCAGTGAGGGACAGGGGGCAGATGACGAGCAGTACTTC. This translates into CASSEGQGADDEQYF.

This clonotype was observed many times. This chain connects TRBV20-1 to TRBJ2-7, with D maybe TRBD2 (7 bases). Between the trimmed V and J ends, which lost 3 bases and 4 bases, there was a span of 13 bases. CDR1 and CDR2 (germline): DFQATT, SNEGSKA (reference sequence). The CDR3 has 13 residues. CDR3 in DNA: TGCAGTGCTAGTTGGGGGGGCCAGTACGAGCAGTACTTC. Translating gives CSASWGGQYEQYF.

This clonotype has at least ten counts. The chain combines TRBV20-1 with TRBJ2-1; D assignment may be TRBD1 or TRBD2 (6 bases each). V lost 0 bases and J 2 bases, leaving 17 bases between the germline ends. Looked up from germline, CDR1 is DFQATT and CDR2 is SNEGSKA (reference sequence). The length of the CDR3 is 17 residues. The CDR3 DNA is TGCAGTGCTAGAGATCAGGGGACTGAGCTAACCTACAATGAGCAGTTCTTC. As protein: CSARDQGTELTYNEQFF.

This clonotype was recorded a few times. The genes are TRBV28 and TRBJ2-5; 11 nucleotides line up with TRBD2. Germline V gene sequence: CDR1 MDHEN, CDR2 SYDVKM. The ends lost 3 bases at V and 4 bases at J; junction bases unmatched: 13. This CDR3 is 18 amino acids long. CDR3 sequence reads: CASSFPRLAGREGETQYF. For the CDR3, the DNA is TGTGCCAGCAGTTTCCCCCGACTAGCGGGGCGAGAGGGAGAGACCCAGTACTTC.

The V gene is TRBV27, the J gene TRBJ2-1; no reliable D call. The CDR3 has 15 residues. V lost 6 bases and J 1 base, leaving 13 bases between the germline ends. Germline values: CDR1 MNHEY, CDR2 SMNVEV (reference sequence). The CDR3 region has the DNA TGTGCCAGCAGCCCCTCTCAAGGTTCCTACAATGAGCAGTTCTTC. Residues: CASSPSQGSYNEQFF.

This clonotype was detected many times. This sequence joins TRBV6-1 and TRBJ2-7; TRBD2 matches 8 bases. After removal of 6 bases from V and 3 bases from J, the junction contained 4 bases not matched to a gene. This CDR3 contains 13 residues. The germline CDR1 and CDR2 sequences are MNHNS and SASEGT. In DNA, the CDR3 is TGTGCCAGCAGGCCGGGACTAGACTACGAGCAGTACTTC. This encodes CASRPGLDYEQYF.

As concerns this clonotype: A much larger clone is a single base away; this may be a read error. This chain uses TRBV7-6 with TRBJ2-3; 13 nucleotides match TRBD2. In germline, CDR1 is SGHVS, CDR2 FNYEAQ. The CDR3 is 16 amino acids. CDR3 amino acids: CAGSAGTSGITDTQYF. DNA for the CDR3: TGTGCCGGCAGCGCAGGGACTAGCGGGATTACAGATACGCAGTATTTT.

The chain is built from TRBV7-2 and TRBJ2-3, with a weak D call TRBD2 (5 bases). V was pared by 5 bases and J by 6 bases, with 12 bases between. Germline V gives CDR1 SGHTA, CDR2 FQGNSA. The CDR3 has 13 residues. The CDR3 reads CASSRGLDDTQYF. DNA of the CDR3: TGTGCCAGCAGCAGAGGGCTGGACGATACGCAGTATTTT.

A word on this clonotype: At one boundary the junction diverges from the germline segment, which might be a read error. V is TRBV10-3 and J is TRBJ1-1, with a tentative D call TRBD1 (6 bases). The CDR3 is 14 amino acids. Germline assignment: CDR1 ENHRY and CDR2 SYGVKD. The CDR3 DNA follows: TGTGCCATCCGTGATCGACAGGCGGGCACTGAAGCTTTCTTT. This sequence encodes CAIRDRQAGTEAFF.

The chain employs TRBV20-1 and TRBJ2-7; either TRBD1 or TRBD2 may fit D (7 bases each). CDR1 and CDR2 from the germline V gene are DFQATT and SNEGSKA (reference sequence). CDR3 size: 14 residues. Trimming took off 0 bases at V and 3 bases at J, with 12 bases between the two ends. CDR3 amino acids: CSARDQGGDYEQYF. Here the CDR3 DNA reads TGCAGTGCTAGAGATCAGGGGGGGGACTACGAGCAGTACTTC.

In its sample, this clonotype was seen many times. The gene calls are TRBV7-2 and TRBJ2-2, with no clear D. The V end was cut by 5 bases, the J end by 4 bases, with 17 bases between. The CDR3 has 16 residues. Germline loops: CDR1 SGHTA, CDR2 FQGNSA. This chain's CDR3 is CASSLGRDQGTGELFF. In nucleotides, the CDR3 is TGTGCCAGCAGCCTAGGTCGAGACCAAGGCACCGGGGAGCTGTTTTTT.

The CDR3 nucleotides are TGTGCCAGCAGTAAACAGGGGGCTAGCACAGATACGCAGTATTTT. Protein product: CASSKQGASTDTQYF. The chain couples TRBV6-2 or TRBV6-3 to TRBJ2-3; TRBD1 matches at 9 bases. The CDR3 consists of 15 residues. The V and J ends lost 5 bases and 0 bases, in that order; junction bases with no gene match: 3. Germline V lookup: CDR1 MNHEY, CDR2 SVGEGT.

This chain uses TRBV10-3 with TRBJ1-3; D may be TRBD1 (5 bases). V was clipped by 6 bases and J by 0 bases, with 15 bases between them. This CDR3 contains 16 residues. Germline assignment: CDR1 ENHRY and CDR2 SYGVKD. The DNA for the CDR3 is TGTGCCATCAGGGACTTCTCCGGGGGCTCTGGAAACACCATATATTTT. It encodes CAIRDFSGGSGNTIYF.

This clonotype appeared many times. CDR3 amino acids: CASSPRLQGHTEAFF. The CDR3 nucleotides read TGTGCCAGCTCACCACGACTCCAGGGGCACACTGAAGCTTTCTTT. The chain links TRBV18 to TRBJ1-1, with a weak D call TRBD1 (6 bases). The CDR3 is made up of 15 amino acids. Germline CDR1 reads KGHSH; CDR2 reads LQKENI. The germline V and J ends were trimmed by 1 base and 3 bases, with 12 bases remaining between them. Combining the CDR3 with reference TRBV18 and TRBJ1-1 gives the whole variable domain NAGVMQNPRHLVRRRGQEARLRCSPMKGHSHVYWYRQLPEEGLKFMVYLQKENIIDESGMPKERFSAEFPKEGPSILRIQQVVRGDSAAYFCASSPRLQGHTEAFFGQGTRLTVV.

This clonotype was detected many times. The chain employs TRBV7-2 and TRBJ1-2; D is possibly TRBD1 (5 bases). In germline, CDR1 is SGHTA, CDR2 FQGNSA. Trimming stripped 1 base from V and 5 bases from J, with 14 bases between. The CDR3 length is 15 residues. Here the CDR3 DNA reads TGTGCCAGCAGCTTAGTCCCGGGAGGGGATTATGGCTACACCTTC. Amino acid sequence: CASSLVPGGDYGYTF.

This clonotype was observed at least ten times. This rearrangement joins TRBV6-4 to TRBJ2-1, with D possibly matching TRBD2 (6 bases). With 3 bases removed from V and 5 bases from J, the gap between germline ends came to 8 bases. This CDR3 has 13 residues. In germline, CDR1 is MRHNA, CDR2 SNTAGT. CDR3 in amino acids: CASSETSNNEQFF. In DNA, the CDR3 is TGTGCCAGCAGTGAAACTAGCAACAATGAGCAGTTCTTC.

This clonotype was detected a few times. This rearrangement joins TRBV7-9 to TRBJ2-7; weak D call: TRBD1 (6 bases). The CDR3 contains 15 residues. V dropped 1 base and J dropped 0 bases, with 10 bases sitting between them. The V gene's germline CDR1 is SEHNR and CDR2 FQNEAQ (reference sequence). CDR3 amino acids: CASSLDRVPSYEQYF. In nucleotides, the CDR3 is TGTGCCAGCAGCTTAGACAGGGTCCCCTCCTACGAGCAGTACTTC.

V and J are TRBV13 and TRBJ1-3; D unresolved. Per germline, CDR1 PRHDT and CDR2 FYEKMQ (reference sequence). This CDR3 region has 13 residues. The V and J ends lost 1 base and 3 bases respectively, with 4 bases between them. This chain's CDR3 is CASSLDFGNTIYF. CDR3 in DNA: TGTGCCAGCAGCTTAGACTTTGGAAACACCATATATTTT.